This T cell receptor (beta chain) was profiled in a study of cytomegalovirus exposure and HLA in healthy donors. Germline V gene lookup returns CDR1 MNHNS and CDR2 SASEGT. Losses at the gene ends were 1 base for V and 7 bases for J; bases not matched to a gene: 1. The CDR3 is made up of 13 amino acids. Using immunoSEQ multiplex PCR, the repertoire was profiled, and TCRdb retains in-frame clones only, with some absent. The table has about 170,000 clones, approximately 86% seen once. This sequence originates from a man between 18 and 29 years old in good health and CMV-seropositive. The chain carries TRBV6-1 and TRBJ2-1; 7 nucleotides align to TRBD1. Sample: PBMCs. CDR3 protein: CASSEGQGNEQFF. The CDR3 coding sequence is TGTGCCAGCAGTGAAGGACAGGGAAATGAGCAGTTCTTC.